The present T cell receptor (beta chain) was sequenced within a study of STAT5B mutations in CD4+ large granular lymphocyte leukemia (dated by TCRdb to between 2022 and 2023). About the full investigation: Among the healthy controls, the CDR3 'QG' motif was associated with a particular HLA allele. The study compared the TCRbeta repertoires of patients with CD4+ T-cell large granular lymphocyte leukemia against those of healthy blood donors. Flow cytometry performed on FACSCanto II or FACSVerse showed that the purified fractions had more than 95% purity among lymphocytes. Broad study findings and their caveats: CD4-sorted patient repertoires appeared more clonal than healthy CD4+ repertoires, and this difference persisted after removing the putative leukemic clones. The data were not HLA-matched, and the relatively small sample size could explain the higher clonality seen in CD4+ compared with CD8+ T-LGLL. Main leukemic clonotypes were private to each patient, although less than 30% of the main leukemic clonotypes were found at low frequency in the non-leukemic repertoires of other patients. TRBV06-family usage was enriched among the top patient clones (8/27) compared with healthy controls (2/35).

Including cysteine and phenylalanine, the CDR3 has 13 amino acids. CDR3 DNA only is kept here, 39 bases in frame from base 1. V loses 6 bases, J loses 1 base, and the germline ends lie 9 bases apart. CDR1 is given as SEHNR and CDR2 as FQNEAQ, both from the germline V gene (reference sequence). Buffy coats from roughly 40 blood donors, supplied by the Finnish Red Cross blood service, were used as healthy controls. All TCR-sequenced material derived from peripheral blood: patient blood samples and healthy donor buffy coats. Peripheral blood mononuclear cells were isolated by Ficoll-Hypaque gradient centrifugation. Magnetic purification was used to isolate CD4+ cells from the buffy coats of the healthy controls. The Gentra Puregene Cell and Tissue kit was used for genomic DNA extraction, and quantification was performed on a Qubit 2.0 fluorometer. Points on this clone: It lacks a known antigen. No clone much larger than this one lies a single base away; base qualities are absent.

TCRbeta rearrangements were sequenced from genomic DNA using the immunoSEQ assay at survey resolution. In the original analysis: In the TCR sequencing data, the lowest productive clonotype frequency that could be detected was 2.59 x 10-5. Only productive TCRbeta rearrangements, defined as complete and in-frame sequences, were included in the analyses. Sample clonality was computed as Simpson clonality in the immunoSEQ Analyzer version 3.0. Clones were binned by frequency as very rare, small, medium, large (1-20%) or hyperexpanded (>20%). OLGA 1.2.3 estimated generation probabilities, VDJtools produced V-gene circos plots, VDJdb was queried for specificities, and GLIPH identified CDR3 motifs. TCRdb limited this immuneACCESS table to in-frame rearrangements with V and J called. A share of clones is missing; checked studies link under half to unresolved V genes, and the rest is unexplained. The V and J calls and clone size come from that table; D and trimming were worked out from the DNA. The table for this sample lists about 30,000 clones; more than 75% of them were counted only once. The ten largest clones represent around 2.1% of the sample.

The sequence links TRBV7-9 to TRBJ1-2, and the D gene may be TRBD1, 5 bases matching. This clonotype was obtained from a human donor in good health. Sequenced sample: CD4+ T cells from blood buffy coats. The bases read TGTGCCAGCAGTGTGCAGGGTAACTATGGCTACACCTTC. This encodes CASSVQGNYGYTF.